The source of this T cell receptor (beta chain) is a study of blood T cell repertoires in COVID-19. Whole-study context: Material from acute and convalescent COVID-19 was sourced from the United States, Italy and Spain.

Germline values: CDR1 MNHNY, CDR2 SVGAGI (reference sequence). Trimming removed 5 bases from V and 1 base from J, with 20 bases in between. This CDR3 region has 17 residues. One Seattle source followed patients from active infection through their disease course. Using immunoSEQ multiplex PCR, the repertoire was profiled, and TCRdb retains in-frame clones only, with some absent. The sample yields about 300,000 clones, 89% seen once. The TCR originated in a woman younger than 45 with COVID-19, enrolled during active disease. The gene calls are TRBV6-6 and TRBJ1-1; D possibly corresponds to TRBD1 (5 bases). Input material: peripheral blood. The CDR3 is CASSLRGVSSPNTEAFF. The CDR3 DNA sequence: TGTGCCAGCAGTCTACGGGGGGTGTCTTCTCCGAACACTGAAGCTTTCTTT.